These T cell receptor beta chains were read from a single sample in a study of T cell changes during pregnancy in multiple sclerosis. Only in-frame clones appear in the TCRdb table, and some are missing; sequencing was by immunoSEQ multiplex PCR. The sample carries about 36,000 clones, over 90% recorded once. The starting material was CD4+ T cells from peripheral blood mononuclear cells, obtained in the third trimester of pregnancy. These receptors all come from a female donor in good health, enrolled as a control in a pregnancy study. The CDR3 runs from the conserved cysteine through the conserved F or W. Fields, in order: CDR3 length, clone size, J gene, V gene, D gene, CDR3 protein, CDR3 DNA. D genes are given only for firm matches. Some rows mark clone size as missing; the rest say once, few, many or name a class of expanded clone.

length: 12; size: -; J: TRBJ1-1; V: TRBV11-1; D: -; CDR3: CASSLASEWAFF; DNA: TGTGCCAGCAGCTTAGCTTCCGAGTGGGCTTTCTTT
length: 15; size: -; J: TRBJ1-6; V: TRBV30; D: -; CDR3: CAWSTLGGDHSPLHF; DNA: TGTGCCTGGTCAACCTTGGGGGGGGATCATTCACCCCTCCACTTT
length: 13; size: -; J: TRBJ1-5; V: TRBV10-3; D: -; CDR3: CAISGGSTQPQHF; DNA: TGTGCCATCAGTGGAGGTTCCACTCAGCCCCAGCATTTT
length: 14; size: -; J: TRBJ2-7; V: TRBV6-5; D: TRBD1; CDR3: CASSLYRGGYEQYF; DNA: TGTGCCAGCAGCCTCTACAGGGGCGGATACGAGCAGTACTTC
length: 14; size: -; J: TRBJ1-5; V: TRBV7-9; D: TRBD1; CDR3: CASSPGQNNQPQHF; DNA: TGTGCCAGCAGCCCGGGACAGAACAATCAGCCCCAGCATTTT
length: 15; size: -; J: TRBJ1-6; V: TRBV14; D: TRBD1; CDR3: CASKSGGSFYSPLHF; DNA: TGTGCCAGCAAGTCAGGGGGGAGTTTTTATTCACCCCTCCACTTT
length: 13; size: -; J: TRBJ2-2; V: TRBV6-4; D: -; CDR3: CASSDRGPGELFF; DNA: TGTGCCAGCAGTGACAGGGGCCCCGGGGAGCTGTTTTTT
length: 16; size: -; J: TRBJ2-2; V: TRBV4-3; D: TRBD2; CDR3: CASSPSTSGGTGELFF; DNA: TGCGCCAGCAGCCCAAGTACTAGCGGGGGCACCGGGGAGCTGTTTTTT
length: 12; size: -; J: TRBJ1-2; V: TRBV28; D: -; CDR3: CATQTGNYGYTF; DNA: TGTGCCACCCAGACAGGAAACTATGGCTACACCTTC
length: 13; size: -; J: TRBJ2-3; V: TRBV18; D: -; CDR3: CASSPLAADTQYF; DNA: TGTGCCAGCTCACCGCTAGCCGCAGATACGCAGTATTTT
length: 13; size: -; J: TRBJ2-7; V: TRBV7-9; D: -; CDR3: CASTPTGPYEQYF; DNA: TGTGCCAGCACCCCCACCGGTCCCTACGAGCAGTACTTC
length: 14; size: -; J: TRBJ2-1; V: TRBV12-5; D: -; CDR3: CASAQGGARNEQFF; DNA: TGTGCTAGTGCTCAAGGGGGGGCTAGGAATGAGCAGTTCTTC
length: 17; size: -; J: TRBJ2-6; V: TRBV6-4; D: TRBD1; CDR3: CASSSAGTGNGANVLTF; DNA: TGTGCCAGCTCCTCAGCCGGGACAGGGAATGGGGCCAACGTCCTGACTTTC
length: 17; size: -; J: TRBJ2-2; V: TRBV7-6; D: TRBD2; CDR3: CASSPGLAGGDTGELFF; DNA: TGTGCCAGCAGCCCGGGACTAGCGGGGGGAGACACCGGGGAGCTGTTTTTT
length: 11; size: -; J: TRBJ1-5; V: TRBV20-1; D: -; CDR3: CSARDLRLQHF; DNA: TGCAGTGCTAGAGATTTGCGACTCCAGCATTTT
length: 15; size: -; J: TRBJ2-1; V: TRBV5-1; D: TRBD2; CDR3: CASSISGGPYNEQFF; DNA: TGCGCCAGCAGCATTAGCGGGGGGCCTTACAATGAGCAGTTCTTC
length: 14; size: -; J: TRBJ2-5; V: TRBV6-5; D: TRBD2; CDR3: CASSRSGGKETQYF; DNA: TGTGCCAGCAGCCGTAGCGGGGGAAAAGAGACCCAGTACTTC
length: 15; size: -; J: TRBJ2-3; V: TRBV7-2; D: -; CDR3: CASSPDSSSTDTQYF; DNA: TGTGCCAGCAGTCCAGACAGCTCTAGCACAGATACGCAGTATTTT
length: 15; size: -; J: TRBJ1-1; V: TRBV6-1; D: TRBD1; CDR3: CATLRGRLSNTEAFF; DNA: TGTGCCACCCTCAGGGGGCGACTCTCGAACACTGAAGCTTTCTTT
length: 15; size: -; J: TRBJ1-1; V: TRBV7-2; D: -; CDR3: CASSLVAGLNTEAFF; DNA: TGTGCCAGCAGCTTAGTGGCAGGGTTGAACACTGAAGCTTTCTTT
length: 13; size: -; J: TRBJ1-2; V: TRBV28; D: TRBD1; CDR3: CASSYRGGYGYTF; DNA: TGTGCCAGCAGTTACAGGGGGGGGTATGGCTACACCTTC
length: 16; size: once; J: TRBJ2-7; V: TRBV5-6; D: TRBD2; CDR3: CASSALSGVLSYEQYF; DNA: TGTGCCAGCAGCGCACTTAGCGGGGTACTCTCCTACGAGCAGTACTTC
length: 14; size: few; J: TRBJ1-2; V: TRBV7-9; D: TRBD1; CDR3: CASSLGQAWYGYTF; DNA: TGTGCCAGCAGCCTCGGACAGGCATGGTATGGCTACACCTTC